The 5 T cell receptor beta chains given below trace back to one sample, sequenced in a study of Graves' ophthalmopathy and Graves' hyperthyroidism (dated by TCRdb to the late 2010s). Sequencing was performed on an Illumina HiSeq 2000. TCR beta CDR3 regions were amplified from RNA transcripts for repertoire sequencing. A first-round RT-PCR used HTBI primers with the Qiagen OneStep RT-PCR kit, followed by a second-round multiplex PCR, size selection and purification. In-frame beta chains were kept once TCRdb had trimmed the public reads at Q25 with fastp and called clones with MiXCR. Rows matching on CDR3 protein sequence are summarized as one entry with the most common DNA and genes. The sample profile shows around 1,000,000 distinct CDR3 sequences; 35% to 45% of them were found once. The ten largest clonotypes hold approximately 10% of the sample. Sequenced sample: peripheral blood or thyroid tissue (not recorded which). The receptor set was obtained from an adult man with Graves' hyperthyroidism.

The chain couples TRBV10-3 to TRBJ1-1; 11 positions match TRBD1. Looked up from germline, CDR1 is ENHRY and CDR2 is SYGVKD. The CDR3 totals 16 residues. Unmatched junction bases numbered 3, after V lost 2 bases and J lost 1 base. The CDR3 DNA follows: TGTGCCATCAGTGAGCCGGGGACAGGGGGGAACACTGAAGCTTTCTTT. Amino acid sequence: CAISEPGTGGNTEAFF.

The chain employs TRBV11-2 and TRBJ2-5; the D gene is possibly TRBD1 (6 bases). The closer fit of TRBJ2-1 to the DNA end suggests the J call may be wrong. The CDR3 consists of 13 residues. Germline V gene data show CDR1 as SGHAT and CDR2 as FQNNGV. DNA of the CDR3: TGTGCCAGCAGCTTTCACAGGGACGGTGAGCAGTTCTTC. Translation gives CASSFHRDGEQFF.

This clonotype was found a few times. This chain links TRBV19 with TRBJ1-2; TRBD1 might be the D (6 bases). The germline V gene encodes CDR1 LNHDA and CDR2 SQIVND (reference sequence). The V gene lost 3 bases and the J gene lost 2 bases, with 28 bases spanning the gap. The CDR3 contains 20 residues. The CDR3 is CASSIFSGGRKSVFNYGYTF. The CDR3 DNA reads TGTGCCAGTAGTATCTTCTCGGGGGGCAGAAAGTCTGTCTTCAACTATGGCTACACCTTC. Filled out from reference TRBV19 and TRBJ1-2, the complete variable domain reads DGGITQSPKYLFRKEGQNVTLSCEQNLNHDAMYWYRQDPGQGLRLIYYSQIVNDFQKGDIAEGYSVSREKKESFPLTVTSAQKNPTAFYLCASSIFSGGRKSVFNYGYTFGSGTRLTVV.

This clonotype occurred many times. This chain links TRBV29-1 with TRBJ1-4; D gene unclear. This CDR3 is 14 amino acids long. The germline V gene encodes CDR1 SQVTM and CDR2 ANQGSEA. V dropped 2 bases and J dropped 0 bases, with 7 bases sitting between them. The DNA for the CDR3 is TGCAGCGTTGAAAGTTCTGCAACTAATGAAAAACTGTTTTTT. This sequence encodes CSVESSATNEKLFF.

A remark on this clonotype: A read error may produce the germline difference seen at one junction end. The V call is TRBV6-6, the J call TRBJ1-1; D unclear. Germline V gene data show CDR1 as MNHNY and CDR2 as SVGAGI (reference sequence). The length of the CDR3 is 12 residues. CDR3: CASGYNAVEAFF. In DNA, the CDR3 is TGTGCCAGCGGTTACAACGCAGTTGAAGCTTTCTTT.